The 25 T cell receptor beta chains below come from one sample, sequenced in a study of post-analysis software for immune sequencing data. The study, taken as a whole, reports: Patients carried roughly 5 TRBV segments more frequently than controls did, and TRBV5-6, TRBV5-1 and TRBV20-1 were among them.

These TCRs' antigens remain unknown. Each TCR beta cDNA library carried unique molecular identifiers. TCRdb re-called the PCR reads through MiXCR, storing one row per CDR3 protein. Counted here are a few hundred thousand distinct CDR3 sequences, around 34% occurring once; the ten biggest clones make up approximately 5.4%. Sequencing was performed on blood. The receptors here all came from a girl under 18 with multiple sclerosis.

This chain links TRBV11-1 with TRBJ2-6; possibly TRBD2 for D (6 bases). This CDR3 contains 15 residues. V was cut by 4 bases and J by 1 base, with 8 bases left in between. CDR1 is SGHAT and CDR2 is FQDESV in the germline V gene (reference sequence). The CDR3 DNA follows: TGTGCCAGCAGCTCGGCGGGGTCTGGGGCCAACGTCCTGACTTTC. As protein: CASSSAGSGANVLTF.

The gene calls are TRBV29-1 and TRBJ1-2; D is unresolved. V was shortened by 0 bases and J by 4 bases, with 9 bases between the two germline ends. The CDR3 consists of 13 residues. Germline V gene lookup returns CDR1 SQVTM and CDR2 ANQGSEA. The CDR3 spells CSVEEPLSYGYTF. The CDR3 bases are TGCAGCGTTGAAGAGCCGCTGAGCTATGGCTACACCTTC. Using reference TRBV29-1 and TRBJ1-2 for the parts outside the CDR3, the full variable domain is SAVISQKPSRDICQRGTSLTIQCQVDSQVTMMFWYRQQPGQSLTLIATANQGSEATYESGFVIDKFPISRPNLTFSTLTVSNMSPEDSSIYLCSVEEPLSYGYTFGSGTRLTVV.

This clonotype was observed a handful of times. The rearrangement uses TRBV6-5 and TRBJ2-3, with TRBD1 matching over 7 bases. Trimming removed 4 bases from V and 8 bases from J; junction bases left unmatched: 6. The CDR3 contains 13 residues. Germline CDR1 and CDR2: MNHEY and SVGAGI. Written as DNA, the CDR3 is TGTGCCAGCAGTTCCGACAGGGCCGCTACGCAGTATTTT. Protein product: CASSSDRAATQYF.

This clonotype was counted only a few times. V usage is TRBV11-2 and J usage is TRBJ2-1; 8 bases line up with TRBD2. There are 16 residues in the CDR3. Germline CDR1 reads SGHAT; CDR2 reads FQNNGV. The V and J ends lost 4 bases and 1 base, in that order; junction bases with no gene match: 6. CDR3 nucleotides: TGTGCCAGCAGCTACCGCGGGGGGAAATCCTACAATGAGCAGTTCTTC. It codes for CASSYRGGKSYNEQFF.

Remarks on this clonotype: Germline is not matched at one junction end, which may reflect a read error. The chain combines TRBV5-1 with TRBJ2-5, with 8 bases fitting TRBD2. In germline, CDR1 is SGHRS, CDR2 YFSETQ. The CDR3 loop spans 14 amino acids. This chain's CDR3 is CASRRGGREEAQYF. The CDR3 DNA reads as TGCGCCAGCAGACGGGGGGGCCGGGAAGAGGCCCAGTACTTC.

V gene TRBV5-1 combines with J gene TRBJ1-5, with a weak D call TRBD1 (5 bases). Per germline, CDR1 SGHRS and CDR2 YFSETQ. The ends were cut back, 1 base at V and 8 bases at J, with 16 bases in the middle. The CDR3 length is 15 residues. In nucleotides, the CDR3 is TGCGCCAGCAGCTTGAGTACAGGTATGGGGAAGCCCCAGCATTTT. It is translated as CASSLSTGMGKPQHF.

This chain joins TRBV3-1 and TRBJ1-1, with no clear D. The CDR3 runs to 14 residues. Germline V CDR1 and CDR2: LGHDT, YNNKEL (reference sequence). Trimming cost V 0 bases and J 4 bases, with 9 bases left between them. The CDR3 here is CASSQENRGTEAFF. The CDR3 coding sequence is TGTGCCAGCAGCCAAGAGAATAGAGGCACTGAAGCTTTCTTT.

V usage is TRBV11-2 and J usage is TRBJ2-5, with 8 bases lining up with TRBD2. This CDR3 region has 14 residues. J gave up 3 bases and V 4 bases, and 4 bases lay outside the gene matches. Germline assignment: CDR1 SGHAT and CDR2 FQNNGV. The CDR3 DNA follows: TGTGCCAGCAGCTCGGCGGGGGGCAAAGAGACCCAGTACTTC. Protein: CASSSAGGKETQYF.

In its sample, this clonotype was seen a few times. The CDR3 here is CASSLRTSGTDTQYF. CDR3 bases: TGTGCCAGCAGCCTACGGACTAGCGGAACAGATACGCAGTATTTT. V is TRBV3-1 and J is TRBJ2-3; 10 bases map to TRBD2. V lost 4 bases, J lost 3 bases, and 4 bases stayed unmatched. Germline V lookup: CDR1 LGHDT, CDR2 YNNKEL (reference sequence). The CDR3 runs 15 residues.

This clonotype was seen only a few times. The V call is TRBV4-1, the J call TRBJ2-5; the match to TRBD2 covers 8 bases. CDR1 and CDR2 from the germline V gene are MGHRA and YSYEKL. Unmatched junction bases numbered 0, after V lost 1 base and J lost 2 bases. The CDR3 is made up of 14 amino acids. CDR3 nucleotide sequence: TGCGCCAGCAGCCAAGTAGCGGGGCAAGAGACCCAGTACTTC. Protein sequence: CASSQVAGQETQYF.

This chain links TRBV3-1 with TRBJ1-2; 7 bases are shared with TRBD1. After removal of 6 bases from V and 10 bases from J, the junction contained 8 bases not matched to a gene. Germline V gene sequence: CDR1 LGHDT, CDR2 YNNKEL (reference sequence). The CDR3 is made up of 12 amino acids. In nucleotides, the CDR3 is TGTGCCAGCAGGCTGGGACAGCATGACTACACCTTC. Translated, it gives CASRLGQHDYTF.

CDR3 coding DNA: TGCAGTGCTCCATCCGAGGCAGATACGCAGTATTTT. This encodes CSAPSEADTQYF. The chain joins TRBV20-1 to TRBJ2-3; D call uncertain. V was trimmed by 5 bases and J by 4 bases, leaving 10 bases between them. The CDR3 is 12 amino acids. Germline V gene lookup returns CDR1 DFQATT and CDR2 SNEGSKA (reference sequence).

The chain uses TRBV5-1 and TRBJ2-5, with D possibly TRBD1 on 6 matching bases. Trimming shortened V by 0 bases and J by 5 bases, and 17 bases separated the two germline ends. The CDR3 runs 16 residues. Germline V gene sequence: CDR1 SGHRS, CDR2 YFSETQ. CDR3 residues: CASSLVGAKGSETQYF. CDR3 DNA: TGCGCCAGCAGCTTGGTGGGGGCAAAGGGATCGGAGACCCAGTACTTC.

This clonotype has a count of ten or more. This chain links TRBV11-2 with TRBJ2-3; D is undetermined. V was shortened by 1 base and J by 4 bases, with 3 bases between the two germline ends. Germline V gene sequence: CDR1 SGHAT, CDR2 FQNNGV. The CDR3 is made up of 12 amino acids. As DNA, the CDR3 is TGTGCCAGCAGCTTAGGGGCAGATACGCAGTATTTT. It codes for CASSLGADTQYF.

This clonotype was counted many times. The DNA for the CDR3 is TGTGCCAGCAGTTTCGGCGGGGGTGCGGAATCACCCCTCCACTTT. This translates into CASSFGGGAESPLHF. The rearrangement joins TRBV12-3 or TRBV12-4 to TRBJ1-6; D perhaps matches TRBD1 (5 bases). This CDR3 contains 15 residues. Trimming stripped 3 bases from V and 10 bases from J, with 16 bases between.

The rearrangement links TRBV7-9 to TRBJ2-2, with unresolved D. CDR3 length equals 10 residues. Per the germline V gene, CDR1 is SEHNR and CDR2 is FQNEAQ (reference sequence). Trimming removed 3 bases at V and 7 bases at J, with 0 bases between. CDR3 in amino acids: CASSFGELFF. The CDR3 DNA sequence: TGTGCCAGCAGCTTCGGGGAGCTGTTTTTT.

This clonotype was seen many times. This rearrangement joins TRBV7-6 to TRBJ1-6; TRBD1 is a possible D gene (6 bases). Germline assignment: CDR1 SGHVS and CDR2 FNYEAQ. CDR3 size: 15 residues. The V gene lost 5 bases and the J gene lost 3 bases, with 11 bases spanning the gap. This CDR3 is CASSPGQLYNSPLHF. Here the CDR3 DNA reads TGTGCCAGCAGCCCTGGACAGCTCTATAATTCACCCCTCCACTTT.

At least ten counts were recorded for this clonotype. The chain recombines TRBV7-8 with TRBJ2-3, with D perhaps matching TRBD2 (6 bases). CDR3 length: 16 amino acids. The V end was cut by 0 bases, the J end by 2 bases, with 12 bases between. From germline, CDR1 is SGHVS and CDR2 FQNEAQ. The chain's CDR3 is CASSLAGGSPTDTQYF. In DNA, the CDR3 is TGTGCCAGCAGCTTAGCGGGGGGATCTCCCACAGATACGCAGTATTTT.

There are a few counts of this clonotype. The gene calls are TRBV15 and TRBJ1-2, with unresolved D. The CDR3 has 15 amino acids. The germline V gene has CDR1 LNHNV and CDR2 YYDKDF (reference sequence). V shed 0 bases and J shed 0 bases, with 8 bases lying between them. The CDR3 loop is CATSRDPGSNYGYTF. The CDR3 DNA reads TGTGCCACCAGCAGAGATCCCGGATCTAACTATGGCTACACCTTC.

J is TRBJ2-1 and V is TRBV27; no definite D call. V lost 3 bases, J lost 6 bases, and 15 bases lay in between. Per germline, CDR1 MNHEY and CDR2 SMNVEV (reference sequence). The CDR3 is made up of 15 amino acids. CDR3 protein: CASSLALVASNEQFF. The CDR3 nucleotides are TGTGCCAGCAGTTTGGCCCTGGTTGCGAGCAATGAGCAGTTCTTC.

The DNA of the CDR3 is TGTGCCACCAGTGGGCCAGGGCCTGGAAACACCATATATTTT. Its translation: CATSGPGPGNTIYF. This chain connects TRBV24-1 to TRBJ1-3, with D perhaps matching TRBD1 (5 bases). V was trimmed by 5 bases and J by 2 bases, leaving 9 bases between them. The CDR3 length is 14 residues. The germline gives CDR1 KGHDR, CDR2 SFDVKD.

A word on this clonotype: A junction boundary mismatches the germline segment, possibly from a read error. This chain links TRBV5-1 with TRBJ1-5; D possibly corresponds to TRBD1 (6 bases). The CDR3 runs 15 residues. Germline V gene lookup returns CDR1 SGHRS and CDR2 YFSETQ. CDR3 nucleotides: TGCGCCAGCGGCTTAGGGGGGGCCGGCAATCAGCCCCAGCATTTT. This sequence encodes CASGLGGAGNQPQHF.

This clonotype was counted a few times. The chain is built from TRBV9 and TRBJ1-4, with 7 bases identical to TRBD1. V lost 3 bases and J lost 3; bases outside the gene matches: 8. Germline CDR1 reads SGDLS; CDR2 reads YYNGEE. The CDR3 has 16 residues. CDR3 coding DNA: TGTGCCAGCAGCGAGGGACAGCCCTCTGCTAATGAAAAACTGTTTTTT. Its protein is CASSEGQPSANEKLFF.

This clonotype occurred a few times. V usage is TRBV28 and J usage is TRBJ2-5, with a weak D call TRBD1 (6 bases). This CDR3 contains 15 residues. The V end lost 8 bases, the J end lost 2 bases, and 18 bases lay between the germline ends. Looked up from germline, CDR1 is MDHEN and CDR2 is SYDVKM. The CDR3 is CASGSGTTNQETQYF. The CDR3 DNA is TGTGCCAGCGGGTCGGGGACAACTAATCAAGAGACCCAGTACTTC.

This clonotype was counted between two and nine times. The J gene is TRBJ1-6, the V gene TRBV10-2, with a weak D call TRBD1 (6 bases). The germline V gene has CDR1 WSHSY and CDR2 SAAADI. The CDR3 is made up of 13 amino acids. Trimming cost V 3 bases and J 6 bases, with 6 bases left between them. The CDR3 loop is CASSDRGNSPLHF. In nucleotides, the CDR3 is TGCGCCAGCAGTGACAGGGGTAATTCACCCCTCCACTTT.